This T cell receptor beta chain was found in a study of blood T cell repertoires in COVID-19. Study-level information: Researchers got acute and convalescent COVID-19 samples from the United States, Italy and Spain.

The age range of participants was about 18 to 90 years, with residence in some 25 US areas. This clone was seen a single time. This CDR3 is built from 16 residues. The ends lost 3 bases at V and 1 base at J; junction bases unmatched: 4. Per the germline V gene, CDR1 is SGHRS and CDR2 is YFSETQ. Only in-frame clones appear in the TCRdb table, and some are missing; sequencing was by immunoSEQ multiplex PCR. Among under 250,000 clones listed, 80% to 90% were seen once. This clonotype was sampled from a woman aged 18-29 years in a cohort exposed to, infected with or recovered from COVID-19 (not recorded which). Sequencing was carried out using PBMCs or T cells enriched from blood (not recorded which). The V call is TRBV5-1, the J call TRBJ1-5, with 10 bases aligning to TRBD1. CDR3 sequence: CASSWGTGESNQPQHF. DNA of the CDR3: TGCGCCAGCAGCTGGGGGACAGGGGAAAGCAATCAGCCCCAGCATTTT.